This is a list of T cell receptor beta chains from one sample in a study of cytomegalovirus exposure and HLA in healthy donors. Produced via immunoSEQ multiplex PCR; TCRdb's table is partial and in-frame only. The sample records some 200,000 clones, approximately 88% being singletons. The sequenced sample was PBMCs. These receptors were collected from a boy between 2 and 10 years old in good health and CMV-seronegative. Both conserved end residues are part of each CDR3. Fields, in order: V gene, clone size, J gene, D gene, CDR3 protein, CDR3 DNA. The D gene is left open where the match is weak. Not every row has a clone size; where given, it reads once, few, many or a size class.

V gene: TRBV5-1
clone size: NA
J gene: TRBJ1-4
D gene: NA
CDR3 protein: CASSLEGQGREKLFF
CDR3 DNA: TGCGCCAGCAGCTTGGAAGGCCAGGGCAGGGAAAAACTGTTTTTT

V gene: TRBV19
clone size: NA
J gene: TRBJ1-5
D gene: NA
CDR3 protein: CASSIRGASNQPQHF
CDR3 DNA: TGTGCCAGTAGTATACGGGGGGCAAGCAATCAGCCCCAGCATTTT

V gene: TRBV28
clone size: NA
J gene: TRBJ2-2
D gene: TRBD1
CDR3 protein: CATLDRGNTGELFF
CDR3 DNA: TGTGCCACCCTGGACAGGGGAAACACCGGGGAGCTGTTTTTT

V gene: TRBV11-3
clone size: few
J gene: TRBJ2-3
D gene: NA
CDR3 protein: CASSFTGTDTQYF
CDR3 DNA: TGTGCCAGCAGCTTCACAGGAACGGATACGCAGTATTTT

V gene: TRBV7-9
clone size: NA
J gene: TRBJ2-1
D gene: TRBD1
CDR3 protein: CASSPYGTGGYNEQFF
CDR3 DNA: TGTGCCAGCAGCCCATACGGGACAGGGGGCTACAATGAGCAGTTCTTC

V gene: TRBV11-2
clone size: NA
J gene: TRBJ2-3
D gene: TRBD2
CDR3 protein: CASSSLAGGAWDTQYF
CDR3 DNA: TGTGCCAGCAGCTCACTAGCGGGGGGGGCGTGGGATACGCAGTATTTT

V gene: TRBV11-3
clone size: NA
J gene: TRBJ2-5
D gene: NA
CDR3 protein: CASSGGTEETQYF
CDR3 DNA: TGTGCCAGCAGCGGAGGGACAGAAGAGACCCAGTACTTC

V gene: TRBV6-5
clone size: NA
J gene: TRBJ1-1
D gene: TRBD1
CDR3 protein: CASSDGTGGTEAFF
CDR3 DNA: TGTGCCAGCAGTGATGGGACAGGGGGCACTGAAGCTTTCTTT

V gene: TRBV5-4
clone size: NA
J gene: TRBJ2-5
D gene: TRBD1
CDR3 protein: CASSWGTGPGQETQYF
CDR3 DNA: TGTGCCAGCAGCTGGGGGACAGGGCCGGGTCAAGAGACCCAGTACTTC

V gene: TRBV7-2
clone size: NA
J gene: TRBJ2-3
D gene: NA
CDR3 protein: CASSADGVSTDTQYF
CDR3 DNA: TGTGCCAGCAGCGCTGACGGAGTCTCCACAGATACGCAGTATTTT

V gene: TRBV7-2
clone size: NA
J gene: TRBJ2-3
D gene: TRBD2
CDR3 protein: CASGPSGINTDTQYF
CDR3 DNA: TGTGCCAGCGGTCCTAGCGGGATCAACACAGATACGCAGTATTTT

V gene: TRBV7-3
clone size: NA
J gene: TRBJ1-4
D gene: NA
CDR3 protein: CASSLTIVRVVRGNEKLFF
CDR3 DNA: TGTGCCAGCAGCTTGACCATAGTAAGGGTGGTAAGGGGCAATGAAAAACTGTTTTTT

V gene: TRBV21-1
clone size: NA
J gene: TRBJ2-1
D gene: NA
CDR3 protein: CASSIRTSGSYNEQFF
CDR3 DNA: TGTGCCAGCAGCATCCGGACTAGCGGCTCCTACAATGAGCAGTTCTTC

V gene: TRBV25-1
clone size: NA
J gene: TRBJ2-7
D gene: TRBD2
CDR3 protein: CASSDGLLAGDPYEQYF
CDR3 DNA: TGTGCCAGCAGTGACGGGCTACTAGCGGGGGACCCCTACGAGCAGTACTTC

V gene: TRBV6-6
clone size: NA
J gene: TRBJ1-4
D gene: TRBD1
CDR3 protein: CASSSVQGADEKLFF
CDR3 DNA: TGTGCCAGCAGTTCCGTACAGGGGGCGGACGAAAAACTGTTTTTT

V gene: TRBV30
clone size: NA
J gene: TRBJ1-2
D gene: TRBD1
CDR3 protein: CAWTFDRGGYTF
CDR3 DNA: TGTGCCTGGACCTTCGACAGGGGTGGCTACACCTTC

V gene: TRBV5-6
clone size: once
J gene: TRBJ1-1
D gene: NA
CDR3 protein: CASSLLVDRNTEAFF
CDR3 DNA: TGTGCCAGCAGCTTGTTGGTGGACAGGAACACTGAAGCTTTCTTT

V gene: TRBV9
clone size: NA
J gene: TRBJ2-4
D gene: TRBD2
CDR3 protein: CASSDGTSGVQYF
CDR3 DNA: TGTGCCAGCAGCGATGGGACTAGCGGGGTTCAGTACTTC

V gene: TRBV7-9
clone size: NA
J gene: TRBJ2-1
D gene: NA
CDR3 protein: CASRSLGSEQFF
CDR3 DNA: TGTGCCAGCAGATCACTGGGCTCCGAGCAGTTCTTC

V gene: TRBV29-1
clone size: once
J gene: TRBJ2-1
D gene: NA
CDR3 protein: CSVAGLQGGNEQFF
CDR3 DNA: TGCAGCGTTGCGGGACTCCAAGGAGGAAATGAGCAGTTCTTC

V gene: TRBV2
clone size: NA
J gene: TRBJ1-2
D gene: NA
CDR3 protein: CASSEGRQVGAGYTF
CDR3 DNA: TGTGCCAGCAGTGAGGGGAGACAGGTCGGCGCTGGCTACACCTTC

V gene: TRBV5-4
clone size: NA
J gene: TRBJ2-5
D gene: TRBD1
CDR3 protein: CASSTTGMETQYF
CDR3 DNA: TGTGCCAGCAGCACGACAGGGATGGAGACCCAGTACTTC

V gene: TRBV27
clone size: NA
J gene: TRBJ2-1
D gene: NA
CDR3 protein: CASSLLAGRLNEQFF
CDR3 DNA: TGTGCCAGCAGTTTATTGGCAGGGCGGTTAAATGAGCAGTTCTTC